This T cell receptor (beta chain) was retrieved from a study of blood T cell repertoires in COVID-19. Study at large: Donors in the United States, Italy and Spain gave samples during acute or convalescent COVID-19. PBMCs, B-cell-depleted T cells, or T cells provided the cDNA or gDNA that made up the material.

In the original processing: Reference gene primer amplification in the assay estimated nucleated cell counts. Method: immunoSEQ multiplex PCR; TCRdb's copy keeps in-frame clones and lacks some. The V and J calls and the clone size are those of that table, but D and trimming were determined from the DNA. The sample records 90,000 to 110,000 clones, roughly 80% being singletons. V lost 2 bases and J lost 4, with 10 bases in between. The length of the CDR3 is 14 residues. CDR1 and CDR2 (germline): SNHLY, FYNNEI. The sequence came from a woman aged 80 or older with acute or convalescent COVID-19. V is TRBV2 and J is TRBJ2-3; D is unresolved. The sequencing sample was made of peripheral blood. CDR3 in amino acids: CASSESARADTQYF. The CDR3 DNA reads TGTGCCAGCAGTGAATCAGCTCGGGCAGATACGCAGTATTTT.